Listed below are T cell receptor beta chains from one sample, sequenced in a study of shared clonotypes between healthy human individuals. Method: immunoSEQ multiplex PCR; TCRdb's copy keeps in-frame clones and lacks some. This table holds about 2.5 million clones, 80% to 95% found once. Source material: naive CD4+ T cells from PBMCs. All receptors derive from a man in his late teens or twenties in good health. Some clones in this sample may be carry-over from other donors' samples. Each CDR3 is given with its conserved first and last residue. A D gene is named only where the DNA matches it firmly. Not every row has a clone size; where given, it reads once, few, many or a size class.

len: 14; j_gene: TRBJ1-2; v_gene: TRBV5-4; d_gene: NA; abundance: NA; CDR3nt: TGTGCCAGCAGAAGTGCGGGCGGAGGGTATGGCTACACCTTC; CDR3aa: CASRSAGGGYGYTF
len: 12; j_gene: TRBJ2-5; v_gene: TRBV18; d_gene: NA; abundance: NA; CDR3nt: TGTGCCAGCTCTTCGGCCTGGGAGACCCAGTACTTC; CDR3aa: CASSSAWETQYF
len: 14; j_gene: TRBJ2-7; v_gene: TRBV19; d_gene: TRBD1; abundance: once; CDR3nt: TGTGCCAGTAGTATGACAGGGGGCCCCTACGAGCAGTACTTC; CDR3aa: CASSMTGGPYEQYF
len: 19; j_gene: TRBJ2-5; v_gene: TRBV15; d_gene: TRBD1; abundance: NA; CDR3nt: TGTGCCACCAGCCCGCGGTTACCTTCTAGACAGGGGGCTGGTGAGACCCAGTACTTC; CDR3aa: CATSPRLPSRQGAGETQYF
len: 12; j_gene: TRBJ1-4; v_gene: TRBV14; d_gene: TRBD1; abundance: NA; CDR3nt: TGTGCCAGCAGCCATTGGACAGGGGGCCTATGGTTT; CDR3aa: CASSHWTGGLWF
len: 17; j_gene: TRBJ2-1; v_gene: TRBV5-1; d_gene: TRBD2; abundance: NA; CDR3nt: TGCGCCAGCAGCTTGCTTGTTTCCGGGCTAGCGGGCAATGAGCAGTTCTTC; CDR3aa: CASSLLVSGLAGNEQFF
len: 17; j_gene: TRBJ2-3; v_gene: TRBV29-1; d_gene: TRBD2; abundance: NA; CDR3nt: TGCAGCGTTGAACCCCACCGACTAGCGGGAGTACCAGATACGCAGTATTTT; CDR3aa: CSVEPHRLAGVPDTQYF
len: 13; j_gene: TRBJ2-2; v_gene: TRBV5-1; d_gene: NA; abundance: NA; CDR3nt: TGCGCCAGCAGCTTGGTTACCACCGGGGAGCTGTTTTTT; CDR3aa: CASSLVTTGELFF
len: 14; j_gene: TRBJ1-3; v_gene: TRBV7-9; d_gene: NA; abundance: NA; CDR3nt: TGTGCCAGCAGCTTAGGGAACCGAGGAAACACCATATATTTT; CDR3aa: CASSLGNRGNTIYF
len: 16; j_gene: TRBJ2-7; v_gene: TRBV5-1; d_gene: NA; abundance: NA; CDR3nt: TGCGCCAGCAGCTTGACCGGAGGGACGGCGACCTACGAGCAGTACTTC; CDR3aa: CASSLTGGTATYEQYF
len: 15; j_gene: TRBJ2-5; v_gene: TRBV5-1; d_gene: TRBD2; abundance: NA; CDR3nt: TGCGCCAGCAGCACAAGCGGGAGTCCTCCAGAGACCCAGTACTTC; CDR3aa: CASSTSGSPPETQYF
len: 15; j_gene: TRBJ1-1; v_gene: TRBV6-6; d_gene: NA; abundance: NA; CDR3nt: TGTGCCAGCAGTTACTCCGGGTATCAGGACACTGAAGCTTTCTTT; CDR3aa: CASSYSGYQDTEAFF
len: 14; j_gene: TRBJ1-2; v_gene: TRBV28; d_gene: NA; abundance: NA; CDR3nt: TGTGCCAGCAGTCGACCTTGGGGGCCCCTTGGCTACACCTTC; CDR3aa: CASSRPWGPLGYTF
len: 14; j_gene: TRBJ1-5; v_gene: TRBV4-1; d_gene: NA; abundance: NA; CDR3nt: TGCGCCAGCAGCCAAAGAAGGGAGAATCAGCCCCAGCATTTT; CDR3aa: CASSQRRENQPQHF
len: 14; j_gene: TRBJ2-5; v_gene: TRBV7-3; d_gene: NA; abundance: NA; CDR3nt: TGTGCCAGCAGCCCCGACGGCGTCGGAGAGACCCAGTACTTC; CDR3aa: CASSPDGVGETQYF
len: 14; j_gene: TRBJ2-7; v_gene: TRBV12-5; d_gene: TRBD1; abundance: NA; CDR3nt: TGTGCTAGTGGACCGCCCGACAGGGCCAACGAGCAGTACTTC; CDR3aa: CASGPPDRANEQYF
len: 17; j_gene: TRBJ1-2; v_gene: TRBV7-2; d_gene: NA; abundance: NA; CDR3nt: TGTGCCAGCAGCCCACAGTGGTGGACGGCGCGGCCCTATGGCTACACCTTC; CDR3aa: CASSPQWWTARPYGYTF
len: 13; j_gene: TRBJ1-1; v_gene: TRBV6-4; d_gene: NA; abundance: NA; CDR3nt: TGTGCCAGCAGTGACCAGGGGAGCACTGAAGCTTTCTTT; CDR3aa: CASSDQGSTEAFF
len: 18; j_gene: TRBJ2-1; v_gene: TRBV9; d_gene: TRBD2; abundance: NA; CDR3nt: TGTGCCAGCAGCGTGGCTAGCGGGAGGGCCGTGGGGGCCAATGAGCAGTTCTTC; CDR3aa: CASSVASGRAVGANEQFF
len: 12; j_gene: TRBJ1-1; v_gene: TRBV6-6; d_gene: NA; abundance: few; CDR3nt: TGTGCCAGCAGTTACTCGGCAACTGAAGCTTTCTTT; CDR3aa: CASSYSATEAFF
len: 15; j_gene: TRBJ2-5; v_gene: TRBV18; d_gene: NA; abundance: NA; CDR3nt: TGTGCCAGCTCAGCGAACAGAGCTACGGCGGAGACCCAGTACTTC; CDR3aa: CASSANRATAETQYF
len: 13; j_gene: TRBJ2-5; v_gene: TRBV9; d_gene: NA; abundance: NA; CDR3nt: TGTGCCAGCAGCCTGGAACAGTATGAGACCCAGTACTTC; CDR3aa: CASSLEQYETQYF
len: 15; j_gene: TRBJ2-7; v_gene: TRBV11-2; d_gene: TRBD1; abundance: NA; CDR3nt: TGTGCCAGCAGGAGCATGACAGGGTCCCTCCTCGAGCAGTACTTC; CDR3aa: CASRSMTGSLLEQYF
len: 12; j_gene: TRBJ2-6; v_gene: TRBV28; d_gene: NA; abundance: few; CDR3nt: TGTGCCAGCGGCCCCGGGGCCAACGTCCTGACTTTC; CDR3aa: CASGPGANVLTF
len: 16; j_gene: TRBJ2-3; v_gene: TRBV19; d_gene: TRBD2; abundance: NA; CDR3nt: TGTGCCAGTGCTAGCGGACCCGCCACTATGCCAGATACGCAGTATTTT; CDR3aa: CASASGPATMPDTQYF
len: 15; j_gene: TRBJ2-6; v_gene: TRBV25-1; d_gene: NA; abundance: NA; CDR3nt: TGTGCCAGCAGTGATCCCCGCTCTGGGGCCAACGTCCTGACTTTC; CDR3aa: CASSDPRSGANVLTF
len: 19; j_gene: TRBJ2-7; v_gene: TRBV4-2; d_gene: NA; abundance: NA; CDR3nt: TGTGCCAGCAGCCAAGAAGACCCCCCCTGGCGGGGAACTCCCTACGAGCAGTACTTC; CDR3aa: CASSQEDPPWRGTPYEQYF
len: 15; j_gene: TRBJ2-5; v_gene: TRBV9; d_gene: NA; abundance: NA; CDR3nt: TGTGCCAGCAGCGTAGGAAACCTAGAATCGGAGACCCAGTACTTC; CDR3aa: CASSVGNLESETQYF